These 19 T cell receptor beta chains were sequenced from one sample in a study of response to subunit inactivated influenza vaccine. TCRdb re-called the RT-PCR reads with MiXCR, one entry per CDR3 protein. There are about 520,000 distinct CDR3 sequences in the sample; about 7.2% occur only once, and over 10% lies in the top ten. Sequenced material: PBMCs from blood, taken roughly 24 months after vaccination. Receptor source: a man between 50 and 75 years old who received an inactivated influenza vaccine.

This clonotype was observed many times. This rearrangement joins TRBV24-1 to TRBJ2-2; TRBD2 matches 10 bases. The length of the CDR3 is 18 residues. CDR1 is KGHDR and CDR2 is SFDVKD in the germline V gene. V shed 4 bases and J 0 bases; nucleotides not matched to a gene: 7. The CDR3 here is CATSDGSGRPSNTGELFF. For the CDR3, the DNA is TGTGCCACCAGTGACGGTAGCGGGAGGCCATCGAACACCGGGGAGCTGTTTTTT.

This chain links TRBV20-1 with TRBJ2-3; 13 bases map to TRBD2. J lost 3 bases, V lost 4 bases, and 4 bases had no gene match. CDR3 size: 15 residues. Germline values: CDR1 DFQATT, CDR2 SNEGSKA (reference sequence). CDR3 sequence reads: CSAIPGLAGTDTQYF. DNA of the CDR3: TGCAGTGCTATCCCGGGACTAGCGGGGACAGATACGCAGTATTTT.

This chain connects TRBV9 to TRBJ2-1; D assignment may be TRBD1 or TRBD2 (5 bases each). CDR3 length: 16 amino acids. Trimming shortened V by 4 bases and J by 4 bases, and 18 bases separated the two germline ends. Germline CDR1 is SGDLS and CDR2 is YYNGEE. CDR3 DNA: TGTGCCAGCAGCCCAAGGGTGGTCTGGGGGTACAATGAGCAGTTCTTC. Translation gives CASSPRVVWGYNEQFF.

This clonotype appeared many times. V is TRBV20-1 and J is TRBJ2-6; no clear D gene. CDR3 size: 14 residues. Germline V lookup: CDR1 DFQATT, CDR2 SNEGSKA (reference sequence). Trimming took off 6 bases at V and 4 bases at J, with 13 bases between the two ends. CDR3 DNA sequence: TGCAGTGCCCGGGCCGTAGGGGGGGCCAACGTCCTGACTTTC. It encodes CSARAVGGANVLTF.

The rearrangement links TRBV28 to TRBJ1-2, with 9 bases fitting TRBD1. The ends lost 5 bases at V and 3 bases at J; junction bases unmatched: 10. Germline V gene data show CDR1 as MDHEN and CDR2 as SYDVKM. This CDR3 has 16 residues. The CDR3 nucleotides read TGTGCCAGCAGTGTACCTACAGGGGGCGTGGACTATGGCTACACCTTC. Protein: CASSVPTGGVDYGYTF.

This clonotype was seen a handful of times. The chain uses TRBV3-1 and TRBJ2-1; D gene unclear. This CDR3 is 12 amino acids long. The V end was cut by 1 base, the J end by 10 bases, with 8 bases between. From germline, CDR1 is LGHDT and CDR2 YNNKEL (reference sequence). CDR3 region: CASSQGASEQFF. The CDR3 region has the DNA TGTGCCAGCAGCCAAGGGGCTTCGGAGCAGTTCTTC.

The chain couples TRBV15 to TRBJ2-7; 10 nucleotides line up with TRBD2. The junction had 6 bases not matched to a gene; V was cut back by 1 base and J by 6 bases. CDR3 length: 15 amino acids. From germline, CDR1 is LNHNV and CDR2 YYDKDF (reference sequence). DNA of the CDR3: TGTGCCACCAGCAGAGTAGCGGGAGGACTGAGCGAGCAGTACTTC. Protein: CATSRVAGGLSEQYF.

The chain employs TRBV7-9 and TRBJ1-5; D gene uncertain. V was shortened by 1 base and J by 5 bases, with 9 bases between the two germline ends. Germline values: CDR1 SEHNR, CDR2 FQNEAQ (reference sequence). The CDR3 sequence is 14 residues long. DNA of the CDR3: TGTGCCAGCAGCTTAGACAACGCCCATCAGCCCCAGCATTTT. It codes for CASSLDNAHQPQHF. The full variable domain, with the rest looked up from reference TRBV7-9 and TRBJ1-5, is DTGVSQNPRHKITKRGQNVTFRCDPISEHNRLYWYRQTLGQGPEFLTYFQNEAQLEKSRLLSDRFSAERPKGSFSTLEIQRTEQGDSAMYLCASSLDNAHQPQHFGDGTRLSIL.

This clonotype turned up a few times. The chain combines TRBV25-1 with TRBJ2-7, with D tentatively TRBD2 (6 bases). CDR1 MGHDK and CDR2 SYGVNS come from the germline V gene. The CDR3 has 15 residues. V lost 2 bases and J 1 base, leaving 12 bases between the germline ends. The CDR3 protein is CASSEKLASSYEQYF. As DNA, the CDR3 is TGTGCCAGCAGTGAAAAGCTAGCGTCGTCCTACGAGCAGTACTTC.

J is TRBJ2-7 and V is TRBV3-1; D might be TRBD1 or TRBD2, each matching 6 bases. Germline values: CDR1 LGHDT, CDR2 YNNKEL (reference sequence). The length of the CDR3 is 13 residues. V lost 5 bases and J lost 5, with 13 bases in between. CDR3 in DNA: TGTGCCAGCAGCAGACTACGGGGGCACGAGCAGTACTTC. It encodes CASSRLRGHEQYF.

This clonotype has just a few counts. This chain joins TRBV15 and TRBJ2-7; D call uncertain. CDR3 size: 15 residues. Per the germline V gene, CDR1 is LNHNV and CDR2 is YYDKDF (reference sequence). Deletions cut 0 bases from V and 1 base from J, with 10 bases between. CDR3 amino acids: CATSREAVPSYEQYF. The CDR3 DNA reads TGTGCCACCAGCAGAGAGGCAGTCCCTTCCTACGAGCAGTACTTC.

This clonotype was counted only a few times. This chain connects TRBV27 to TRBJ2-2; no definite D call. Germline assignment: CDR1 MNHEY and CDR2 SMNVEV (reference sequence). Trimming took off 4 bases at V and 4 bases at J, with 7 bases between the two ends. The CDR3 spans 13 residues. DNA of the CDR3: TGTGCCAGCAGTTCGTCAGTCACCGGGGAGCTGTTTTTT. This codes for CASSSSVTGELFF.

The sample holds a few counts of this clonotype. At one end the junction does not follow the germline gene, possibly because of a read error. This chain uses TRBV7-2 with TRBJ2-7; 9 nucleotides match TRBD2. Looked up from germline, CDR1 is SGHTA and CDR2 is FQGNSA. The CDR3 is 12 amino acids. The CDR3 coding sequence is TGTGCCAGCGGAAATAGCGGGAGAAGCGAGGATTTC. Amino acids: CASGNSGRSEDF.

J is TRBJ1-5 and V is TRBV20-1, with D maybe TRBD1 (5 bases). With 6 bases removed from V and 6 bases from J, the gap between germline ends came to 15 bases. The V gene's germline CDR1 is DFQATT and CDR2 SNEGSKA (reference sequence). The CDR3 has 13 residues. The CDR3 DNA is TGCAGTGCCAAGCTCGGGGGGAGTCAGCCCCAGCATTTT. This encodes CSAKLGGSQPQHF.

This clonotype was detected a few times. The chain is built from TRBV15 and TRBJ2-7; D possibly matches TRBD1 or TRBD2 (6 bases each). CDR1 is LNHNV and CDR2 is YYDKDF in the germline V gene (reference sequence). The V end lost 3 bases, the J end lost 6 bases, and 18 bases lay between the germline ends. The length of the CDR3 is 15 residues. The CDR3 here is CATSRGNREAGEQYF. As DNA, the CDR3 is TGTGCCACCAGCAGGGGTAACAGGGAGGCCGGCGAGCAGTACTTC.

The chain combines TRBV9 with TRBJ2-5, with unresolved D. The germline V gene encodes CDR1 SGDLS and CDR2 YYNGEE. Trimming pared 1 base from V and 5 bases from J, leaving 9 bases between. The CDR3 is 13 amino acids. The CDR3 sequence: CASSVNYAETQYF. The CDR3 region has the DNA TGTGCCAGCAGCGTAAACTATGCGGAGACCCAGTACTTC.

The table lists this clonotype with a few counts. The chain carries TRBV30 and TRBJ2-7; 8 bases match TRBD1. Germline V CDR1 and CDR2: GTSNPN, SVGIG (reference sequence). V lost 3 bases and J lost 2; bases outside the gene matches: 12. The length of the CDR3 is 16 residues. The CDR3 nucleotides are TGTGCCTGGAGACCATCCCGGGACAGGTACGCCTACGAGCAGTACTTC. Amino acid sequence: CAWRPSRDRYAYEQYF.

The gene calls are TRBV12-3 or TRBV12-4 and TRBJ2-1; no clear D gene. This CDR3 has 15 residues. V was shortened by 3 bases and J by 0 bases, with 9 bases between the two germline ends. CDR3 residues: CASSFRAGSYNEQFF. For the CDR3, the DNA is TGTGCCAGCAGTTTTCGGGCCGGCTCCTACAATGAGCAGTTCTTC.

This clonotype was observed at least ten times. The chain combines TRBV9 with TRBJ1-4, with D hard to call. Germline CDR1 and CDR2: SGDLS and YYNGEE. The V and J ends lost 2 bases and 6 bases respectively, with 14 bases between them. This CDR3 spans 15 amino acids. The CDR3 coding sequence is TGTGCCAGCAGCGTGAGACCCGAGCCGTATGAAAAACTGTTTTTT. Its translation is CASSVRPEPYEKLFF. The whole variable domain, remainder taken from reference TRBV9 and TRBJ1-4, is DSGVTQTPKHLITATGQRVTLRCSPRSGDLSVYWYQQSLDQGLQFLIQYYNGEERAKGNILERFSAQQFPDLHSELNLSSLELGDSALYFCASSVRPEPYEKLFFGSGTQLSVL.